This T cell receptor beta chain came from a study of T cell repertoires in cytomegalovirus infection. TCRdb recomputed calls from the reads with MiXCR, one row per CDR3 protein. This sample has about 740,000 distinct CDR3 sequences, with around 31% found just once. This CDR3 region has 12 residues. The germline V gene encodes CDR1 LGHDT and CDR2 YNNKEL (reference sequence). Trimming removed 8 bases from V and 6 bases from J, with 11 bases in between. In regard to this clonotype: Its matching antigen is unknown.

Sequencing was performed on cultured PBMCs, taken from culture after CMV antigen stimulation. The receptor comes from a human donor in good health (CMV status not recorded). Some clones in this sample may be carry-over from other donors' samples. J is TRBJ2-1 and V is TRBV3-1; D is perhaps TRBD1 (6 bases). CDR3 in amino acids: CASGGYSNEQFF. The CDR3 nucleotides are TGTGCCAGCGGGGGCTACAGCAATGAGCAGTTCTTC.